This T cell receptor beta chain stems from a study of post-analysis software for immune sequencing data. In the study overall: Patients with relapsing-remitting, secondary progressive and progressive-relapsing multiple sclerosis courses were all represented. Study-wide results and caveats: Analysis by F measure revealed that same-batch samples clustered strongly together. The five TRBV segments detected at higher frequency in patients than in controls included TRBV5-6, TRBV5-1 and TRBV20-1. Comparison with controls showed significantly lower normalized Chao1 diversity in multiple sclerosis patients.

Every TCR beta cDNA library bore unique molecular identifiers. T cells numbering roughly 0.95 to 10 million gave rise to roughly 0.5 million cDNA molecules. A single record per CDR3 protein comes from TCRdb applying MiXCR to the PCR reads. The profile shows roughly 570,000 distinct CDR3 sequences, 34% of them singletons. The germline CDR1 and CDR2 sequences are SGHDT and YYEEEE. CDR3 size: 12 residues. V was cut by 3 bases and J by 5 bases, with 6 bases left in between. With regard to this clonotype: The target antigen is unknown.

The sample taken for sequencing was blood. The TCR sequence derives from a girl aged 2 to 17 with multiple sclerosis. J is TRBJ1-5 and V is TRBV5-6; no reliable D call. The CDR3 loop reads CASSSDDQPQHF. The CDR3 bases are TGTGCCAGCAGCTCCGACGATCAGCCCCAGCATTTT.